This T cell receptor (beta chain) is drawn from a study of cytomegalovirus exposure and HLA in healthy donors. Overall study: Counted in an early data release were roughly 81 million unique TCRs from HLA-typed donors.

Study-wide results and caveats: TCR beta chains numbering under 200 were designated cytomegalovirus-associated. Follow-up analysis seemed to connect common viral pathogens with several of the most significant clusters identified.

Comments on this clone: What it binds is not known.

PCR was performed using 60 Vbeta and 13 Jbeta primers. Measured with immunoSEQ multiplex PCR; TCRdb has only the in-frame clones, and not every one. The sample includes 80,000 to 95,000 clones, 60% to 80% of them seen just once. The germline V and J ends were trimmed by 8 bases and 0 bases, with 14 bases remaining between them. CDR3 length: 15 amino acids. Germline V gene data show CDR1 as SGHVS and CDR2 as FQNEAQ. The rearrangement uses TRBV7-8 and TRBJ1-3; D call uncertain. What was sequenced was PBMCs. The source is a female donor in good health and CMV-seronegative. The CDR3, as DNA: TGTGCCAGCTCCCCCGGTAGAGGCTCTGGAAACACCATATATTTT. Its protein is CASSPGRGSGNTIYF.